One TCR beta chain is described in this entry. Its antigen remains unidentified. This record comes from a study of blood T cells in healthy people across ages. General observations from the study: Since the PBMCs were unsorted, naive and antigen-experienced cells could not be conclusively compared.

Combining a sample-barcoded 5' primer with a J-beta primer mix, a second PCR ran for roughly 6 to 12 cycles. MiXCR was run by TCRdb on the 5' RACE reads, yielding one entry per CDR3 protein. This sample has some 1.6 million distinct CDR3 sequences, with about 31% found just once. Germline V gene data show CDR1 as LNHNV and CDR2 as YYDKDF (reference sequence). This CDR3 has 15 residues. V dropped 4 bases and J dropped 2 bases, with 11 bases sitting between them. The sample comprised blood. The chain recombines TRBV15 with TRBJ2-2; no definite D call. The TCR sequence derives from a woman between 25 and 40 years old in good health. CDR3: CATSIITENTGELFF. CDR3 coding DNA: TGTGCCACCAGCATAATTACAGAAAACACCGGGGAGCTGTTTTTT. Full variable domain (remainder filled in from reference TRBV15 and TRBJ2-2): DAMVIQNPRYQVTQFGKPVTLSCSQTLNHNVMYWYQQKSSQAPKLLFHYYDKDFNNEADTPDNFQSRRPNTSFCFLDIRSPGLGDTAMYLCATSIITENTGELFFGEGSRLTVL.